The source of this TCR beta chain is a study of neurological immune-mediated disorders. The starting material, 2 million PBMCs stored at -80 C, gave rise to the unsorted libraries. The team produced cDNA through 5'RACE using 10-nucleotide random UMIs. Each CDR3 protein gets one entry after TCRdb re-called the 5' RACE reads with MiXCR. The sample shows roughly 70,000 distinct CDR3 sequences, approximately 5% of them seen only once. Germline V CDR1 and CDR2: DFQATT, SNEGSKA (reference sequence). V was shortened by 5 bases and J by 5 bases, with 9 bases between the two germline ends. The CDR3 has 12 amino acids. Points from the study as a whole: A possible signature appeared as one related-CDR3 cluster, in which phylogenetic grouping placed the repertoires of 18 of 34 multiple sclerosis patients. The level of TCR clonal expansion was highest in patients with HTLV-1-associated myelopathy and lowest in multiple sclerosis, where it fell below the level seen in healthy controls.

This clonotype was seen only a few times. The target antigen is unknown. Sequencing used PBMCs. The J gene is TRBJ2-2, the V gene TRBV20-1; no clear D gene. The receptor was isolated from a woman in her 70s with multiple sclerosis. Here the CDR3 reads CSAPSRTGELFF. In nucleotides, the CDR3 is TGCAGTGCTCCATCCCGAACCGGGGAGCTGTTTTTT.